The following is a T cell receptor (beta chain) sequence with its context. With V trimmed by 6 bases and J by 2 bases, 13 bases remained unmatched. The germline V gene encodes CDR1 SEHNR and CDR2 FQNEAQ (reference sequence). The CDR3 spans 18 residues. Assay: immunoSEQ multiplex PCR; the TCRdb copy retains only in-frame clones and omits some. The data contain 100,000 or so clones, 85% of them singletons. The data were taken from a study of blood T cell repertoires in COVID-19. The sequenced material came from peripheral blood. The TCR was taken from a man between 45 and 60 years old with active or convalescent COVID-19. The rearrangement uses TRBV7-9 and TRBJ2-5; 12 bases map to TRBD2. In DNA, the CDR3 is TGTGCCAGCAGTACCCGACTAGCGGGAGTGGGGGGGCAAGAGACCCAGTACTTC. Translated, it gives CASSTRLAGVGGQETQYF.